This is a list of T cell receptor beta chains from one sample in a study of early T cells in non-severe SARS-CoV-2 infection. Using its own MiXCR run on the 5' RACE reads, TCRdb lists one record per CDR3 protein. The profile covers about 57,000 distinct CDR3 sequences, with roughly 13% appearing a single time and approximately 4.8% taken by the ten largest. The source material was whole blood. The source is an adult who was a healthcare worker with PCR-confirmed SARS-CoV-2 infection or an uninfected control (not recorded which). Both conserved end residues are part of each CDR3. The order of the fields is J gene, D gene, V gene, clone size, CDR3 DNA, CDR3 protein. The D gene is left open where the match is weak. Not all rows give a size; the values are once, few, many and, for expanded clones, a class.

J: TRBJ1-2
D: .
V: TRBV2
size: many
DNA: TGTGCCAGCTCTGCGCGGTCAGGGCAGCCCATCTATGGCTACACCTTC
CDR3: CASSARSGQPIYGYTF

J: TRBJ2-4
D: TRBD2
V: TRBV7-2
size: .
DNA: TGTGCCAGCAGCTTAGGACATACGGCGGGGGTTCAGTACTTC
CDR3: CASSLGHTAGVQYF

J: TRBJ2-7
D: TRBD2
V: TRBV6-2/TRBV6-3
size: .
DNA: TGTGCCAGCAGTTACGAAGCGGGGGGGCCGACCGAGCAGTACTTC
CDR3: CASSYEAGGPTEQYF

J: TRBJ2-1
D: .
V: TRBV7-3
size: many
DNA: TGTGCCAGCAGCTTAATGGTTCAGGAGTACAATGAGCAGTTCTTC
CDR3: CASSLMVQEYNEQFF

J: TRBJ2-3
D: TRBD2
V: TRBV7-9
size: many
DNA: TGTGCCAGCAGCACCCAGCGGGGGGGAGATACGCAGTATTTT
CDR3: CASSTQRGGDTQYF

J: TRBJ1-2
D: .
V: TRBV4-3
size: many
DNA: TGCGCCAGCAGCCAAGAAAGCTCCTATGGCTACACCTTC
CDR3: CASSQESSYGYTF

J: TRBJ2-2
D: TRBD2
V: TRBV5-1
size: few
DNA: TGCGCCAGCCGCAAAAGCGGGGGAAACACCGGGGAGCTGTTTTTT
CDR3: CASRKSGGNTGELFF

J: TRBJ2-1
D: .
V: TRBV7-9
size: .
DNA: TGTGCCAGCAGCTTAGGTGAGAGCTCCTACAATGAGCAGTTCTTC
CDR3: CASSLGESSYNEQFF

J: TRBJ2-3
D: .
V: TRBV3-1
size: few
DNA: TGTGCCAGCAGCCAACCTCTGGCGGATACGCAGTATTTT
CDR3: CASSQPLADTQYF

J: TRBJ1-4
D: .
V: TRBV3-1
size: many
DNA: TGTGCCAGCAGCCATCGGGGTCCCAATGAAAAACTGTTTTTT
CDR3: CASSHRGPNEKLFF

J: TRBJ2-1
D: .
V: TRBV29-1
size: .
DNA: TGCAGCGCCCAGACGACTGAGCAGTTCTTC
CDR3: CSAQTTEQFF

J: TRBJ1-3
D: .
V: TRBV7-8
size: .
DNA: TGTGCCAGCAGCCCCCTAGCCTCTGGAAACACCATATATTTT
CDR3: CASSPLASGNTIYF

J: TRBJ2-1
D: .
V: TRBV19
size: once
DNA: TGTGCCAGTAGTATAGGAACAGCCGAGCAGTTCTTC
CDR3: CASSIGTAEQFF

J: TRBJ1-2
D: .
V: TRBV3-1
size: many
DNA: TGTGCCAGCAGCCGGGGGGTGACTGGCTACACCTTC
CDR3: CASSRGVTGYTF

J: TRBJ1-1
D: .
V: TRBV5-1
size: .
DNA: TGCGCCAGCAGCTTGGGGCCAGCGAACACTGAAGCTTTCTTT
CDR3: CASSLGPANTEAFF

J: TRBJ2-2
D: TRBD2
V: TRBV20-1
size: .
DNA: TGCAGTGCTAGAGCACCTAGCGGGGGGACCGGGGAGCTGTTTTTT
CDR3: CSARAPSGGTGELFF

J: TRBJ1-5
D: .
V: TRBV12-3/TRBV12-4
size: many
DNA: TGTGCCAGCAGGGGTGGGAATCAGCCCCAGCATTTT
CDR3: CASRGGNQPQHF

J: TRBJ2-5
D: .
V: TRBV7-2
size: .
DNA: TGTGCCAGCAGCTTAGTCACCCAAGAGACCCAGTACTTC
CDR3: CASSLVTQETQYF

J: TRBJ2-7
D: .
V: TRBV9
size: .
DNA: TGTGTCAGCAGCAGTAACAGGGTGGGCGAGCAGTACTTC
CDR3: CVSSSNRVGEQYF

J: TRBJ1-6
D: TRBD1
V: TRBV6-6
size: many
DNA: TGTGCCAGCACCACAGGGGTCAATTCACCCCTCCACTTT
CDR3: CASTTGVNSPLHF

J: TRBJ1-3
D: .
V: TRBV12-5
size: .
DNA: TGTGCTAGTGGTAACACTGGGGGACCGACGGGGGCTCCGGACACCATATATTTT
CDR3: CASGNTGGPTGAPDTIYF

J: TRBJ2-5
D: TRBD1
V: TRBV10-3
size: many
DNA: TGTGCCATCAGTGTAGGACAGGGTCAAGAGACCCAGTACTTC
CDR3: CAISVGQGQETQYF

J: TRBJ2-2
D: TRBD1
V: TRBV29-1
size: few
DNA: TGCAGCGTAGACAGGGCGGGCACCGGGGAGCTGTTTTTT
CDR3: CSVDRAGTGELFF

J: TRBJ1-1
D: TRBD1
V: TRBV7-9
size: .
DNA: TGTGCCAGCAGCTTACCTTGGACAGGTGAGGCTCAGACTGAAGCTTTCTTT
CDR3: CASSLPWTGEAQTEAFF

J: TRBJ2-1
D: .
V: TRBV10-2
size: few
DNA: TGCGCCAGCAGTGAGCAAGCCTACAATGAGCAGTTCTTC
CDR3: CASSEQAYNEQFF

J: TRBJ2-7
D: TRBD2
V: TRBV20-1
size: .
DNA: TGCAGTGCGGAACTAGCGGGGGGCACATACGAGCAGTACTTC
CDR3: CSAELAGGTYEQYF

J: TRBJ2-7
D: .
V: TRBV5-6
size: many
DNA: TGTGCCAGCAGCCCGTCGTACCGCCACACCAGCTCCTACGAGCAGTACTTC
CDR3: CASSPSYRHTSSYEQYF

J: TRBJ1-6
D: TRBD1
V: TRBV12-3/TRBV12-4
size: few
DNA: TGTGCCAGCAGTCTACAGGGGGCCGGTAATTCACCCCTCCACTTT
CDR3: CASSLQGAGNSPLHF

J: TRBJ2-4
D: .
V: TRBV7-2
size: many
DNA: TGTGCCAGCAGCACACGGATGGACATTCAGTACTTC
CDR3: CASSTRMDIQYF

J: TRBJ2-1
D: .
V: TRBV19
size: many
DNA: TGTGCCAGTAGTATAGATCGTGGGTTCTTC
CDR3: CASSIDRGFF

J: TRBJ2-3
D: TRBD2
V: TRBV7-2
size: many
DNA: TGTGCCAGCAGCTCTAGCGGGGTTCGCACAGATACGCAGTATTTT
CDR3: CASSSSGVRTDTQYF

J: TRBJ2-2
D: TRBD2
V: TRBV20-1
size: many
DNA: TGCAGTGCTAGAAGCGGGCTAGCGGGCACCGGGGAGCTGTTTTTT
CDR3: CSARSGLAGTGELFF

J: TRBJ2-1
D: TRBD1
V: TRBV19
size: many
DNA: TGTGCTTCCGCAGTGGCCCATCCGGGACAGGGGGTCAATGAGCAGTTCTTC
CDR3: CASAVAHPGQGVNEQFF

J: TRBJ2-5
D: .
V: TRBV3-1
size: many
DNA: TGTGCCAGCCGACGAAGAGGCGGTCAAGAGACCCAGTACTTC
CDR3: CASRRRGGQETQYF

J: TRBJ2-2
D: TRBD1
V: TRBV5-1
size: many
DNA: TGCGCCAGCAGCGCTGGACAGGGAGCGAACACCGGGGAGCTGTTTTTT
CDR3: CASSAGQGANTGELFF

J: TRBJ2-7
D: .
V: TRBV7-6
size: many
DNA: TGTGCCAGCAGCTTAGACACGGAGGCCCACTACGAGCAGTACTTC
CDR3: CASSLDTEAHYEQYF

J: TRBJ2-1
D: TRBD1
V: TRBV20-1
size: many
DNA: TGCAGTGCTCGGACAGGGGGGAATGAGCAGTTCTTC
CDR3: CSARTGGNEQFF

J: TRBJ2-7
D: TRBD1
V: TRBV12-3/TRBV12-4
size: many
DNA: TGTGCCAGCAGGACCGGGACAGTCTACGAGCAGTACTTC
CDR3: CASRTGTVYEQYF

J: TRBJ2-1
D: .
V: TRBV16
size: few
DNA: TGTGCCAGCACCCACGCGAGAGAGCAGTTCTTC
CDR3: CASTHAREQFF

J: TRBJ2-2
D: TRBD1
V: TRBV20-1
size: many
DNA: TGCAGTGCTAAAGGGGGCGCAGGCGGGGAGCTGTTTTTT
CDR3: CSAKGGAGGELFF

J: TRBJ2-7
D: TRBD1
V: TRBV27
size: .
DNA: TGTGCCAGCAGTTCTCAAAGGACAGGGGCCTACGAGCAGTACTTC
CDR3: CASSSQRTGAYEQYF

J: TRBJ1-5
D: .
V: TRBV10-1
size: .
DNA: TGCGCCACAGGGTGGCAGCGAAACAATCAGCCCCAGCATTTT
CDR3: CATGWQRNNQPQHF

J: TRBJ2-4
D: .
V: TRBV20-1
size: many
DNA: TGCAGTCGTCTCGTGGGGGGCAAAAACATTCAGTACTTC
CDR3: CSRLVGGKNIQYF

J: TRBJ2-5
D: .
V: TRBV14
size: .
DNA: TGTGCCAGCAGCCATCCCCGTCATGAAGAGACCCAGTACTTC
CDR3: CASSHPRHEETQYF

J: TRBJ1-4
D: .
V: TRBV18
size: .
DNA: TGTGCCAGCTCACCACGCGGGGAAAAACTGTTTTTT
CDR3: CASSPRGEKLFF

J: TRBJ1-6
D: .
V: TRBV9
size: many
DNA: TGTGCCAGCAGCGTAACCGATGCGAGGGTTTCACCCCTCCACTTT
CDR3: CASSVTDARVSPLHF

J: TRBJ1-3
D: .
V: TRBV7-9
size: .
DNA: TGTGCCAGCAGCCCCACTCCCCAGACAGGCGCTGGAAACACCATATATTTT
CDR3: CASSPTPQTGAGNTIYF

J: TRBJ2-5
D: TRBD2
V: TRBV12-3/TRBV12-4
size: medium-sized
DNA: TGTGCCAGCGGCCGGTTCGGAGCGGGGGGCGGCGAGACCCAGTACTTC
CDR3: CASGRFGAGGGETQYF

J: TRBJ2-3
D: .
V: TRBV6-2/TRBV6-3
size: many
DNA: TGTGCCATGGGGGTCAGCGAAACAGATACGCAGTATTTT
CDR3: CAMGVSETDTQYF

J: TRBJ2-2
D: .
V: TRBV7-2
size: .
DNA: TGTGCCAGCAGCTGGGGGGCGGGGACCGGGGAGCTGTTTTTT
CDR3: CASSWGAGTGELFF

J: TRBJ1-1
D: .
V: TRBV7-3
size: few
DNA: TGTGCCAGCAGCTTAAGTCAGGGGAGGACTGAAGCTTTCTTT
CDR3: CASSLSQGRTEAFF

J: TRBJ1-2
D: TRBD1
V: TRBV6-2/TRBV6-3
size: medium-sized
DNA: TGTGCCAGCAGAAGCTCCGTCCCGAGACAGGGGCTTTATGGCTACACCTTC
CDR3: CASRSSVPRQGLYGYTF

J: TRBJ2-1
D: .
V: TRBV5-6
size: .
DNA: TGTGCCTCCGAGGGGAGGATCGGGTACAATGAGCAGTTCTTC
CDR3: CASEGRIGYNEQFF

J: TRBJ1-3
D: .
V: TRBV6-6
size: many
DNA: TGTGCCAGCAGTTACGGTTACTCTGGAAACACCATATATTTT
CDR3: CASSYGYSGNTIYF